A selection of T cell receptor beta chains follows, all from one sample in a study of blood T cell repertoires in COVID-19. Repertoires were generated with immunoSEQ multiplex PCR, while TCRdb's copy carries only in-frame clones and drops some. Among 250,000 or so clones listed, around 93% were seen once. Specimen: PBMCs or T cells enriched from blood (not recorded which). Every receptor here comes from a man aged 40-49 years who had been exposed to COVID-19. Each CDR3 is given with its conserved first and last residue. Each record gives: D gene, V gene, clone size, J gene, CDR3 protein, CDR3 DNA. A D gene is named only where the DNA matches it firmly. Clone size appears in some rows only: once, few, many, or a class for an expanded clone.

.	TRBV5-6	.	TRBJ1-6	CASSLGAQGTSPLHF	TGTGCCAGCAGCTTGGGGGCCCAGGGTACTTCACCCCTCCACTTT
TRBD2	TRBV11-2	.	TRBJ2-7	CASSSKREGLHEQYF	TGTGCCAGCAGCTCAAAGCGGGAGGGCCTCCACGAGCAGTACTTC
.	TRBV20-1	.	TRBJ1-5	CSVGGNQPQHF	TGCAGTGTGGGGGGGAATCAGCCCCAGCATTTT
TRBD1	TRBV5-4	many	TRBJ1-1	CASSYPTGYGTEAFF	TGTGCCAGCAGCTACCCGACAGGGTATGGCACTGAAGCTTTCTTT
.	TRBV30	once	TRBJ1-5	CAWSVNSYQPQHF	TGTGCCTGGAGTGTAAACTCTTATCAGCCCCAGCATTTT
TRBD1	TRBV6-2/TRBV6-3	.	TRBJ2-7	CASSYPRYGQVLSSYEQYF	TGTGCCAGCAGTTACCCGAGGTATGGACAGGTGTTAAGCTCCTACGAACAGTACTTC
.	TRBV3-1/TRBV3-2	.	TRBJ2-7	CASSQYVIGRRYEQYF	TGTGCCAGCAGCCAATATGTGATCGGGAGAAGATACGAGCAGTACTTC
.	TRBV5-1	.	TRBJ1-6	CASSLWREGSYNSPLHF	TGCGCCAGCAGCTTGTGGCGGGAAGGGTCCTATAATTCACCCCTCCACTTT
.	TRBV7-2	.	TRBJ1-1	CASSVSRDSRTEAFF	TGTGCCAGCAGCGTGAGCCGTGATTCACGGACTGAAGCTTTCTTT
TRBD1	TRBV7-2	once	TRBJ2-5	CASSLDRGDGTQYF	TGTGCCAGCAGCTTGGACAGGGGAGATGGGACCCAGTACTTC
.	TRBV7-3	.	TRBJ2-7	CASSLVGGGPSVQYF	TGTGCCAGCAGCTTAGTAGGGGGAGGGCCCTCGGTGCAGTACTTC